This entry describes one T cell receptor (beta chain). The CDR3 is 13 residues long. V lost 7 bases, J lost 6 bases, and 5 bases stayed unmatched. CDR1 ENHRY and CDR2 SYGVKD come from the germline V gene. The sample originates from a study of blood T cell repertoires in COVID-19. About the research overall: The United States, Italy and Spain provided the acute and convalescent COVID-19 samples.

Data came from immunoSEQ multiplex PCR; TCRdb stores just in-frame clones and leaves some out. The top ten clones hold less than 1.2% of a sample with a few hundred thousand clones, 85% to 90% of them seen once. Sequenced: PBMCs or T cells enriched from blood (not recorded which). The receptor was isolated from a man aged 18 to 29 who had recovered from COVID-19. The chain links TRBV10-3 to TRBJ2-2; 7 bases are shared with TRBD2. Written as DNA, the CDR3 is TGTGCCATCACAGGAACTAGCGCCGGGGAGCTGTTTTTT. Protein: CAITGTSAGELFF.